This is a list of T cell receptor beta chains from one sample in a study of Ad26.COV2.S vaccination and SARS-CoV-2 variants. Using immunoSEQ multiplex PCR, the repertoire was profiled, and TCRdb retains in-frame clones only, with some absent. The data hold about 350,000 clones, with approximately 90% observed a single time. The sequencing here drew on peripheral blood, taken in a trial of Ad26.COV2.S vaccine versus placebo. Source of these receptors: a person between 18 and 65 years old who received the Ad26.COV2.S COVID-19 vaccine or a placebo. Each CDR3 is given with its conserved first and last residue. The order of the fields is CDR3 length, J gene, clone size, V gene, D gene, CDR3 DNA, CDR3 protein. D genes are given only for firm matches. The size field is filled for only some rows; it gives once, few, many or a size class.

13 | TRBJ2-2 | - | TRBV9 | - | TGTGCCAGCAGCGTAGAGTTTACGGGGGAGCTGTTTTTT | CASSVEFTGELFF
14 | TRBJ2-1 | - | TRBV19 | TRBD2 | TGTGCCAGTAGTCCCACGGGGGGTTACAATGAGCAGTTCTTC | CASSPTGGYNEQFF
15 | TRBJ2-1 | - | TRBV19 | - | TGTGCCAGTAGTGCTAGAGAGGCCGTGTACAATGAGCAGTTCTTC | CASSAREAVYNEQFF
16 | TRBJ2-1 | - | TRBV21-1 | - | TGTGCCAGCGAAGGGTCCCGGGGACTAGGCTACAATGAGCAGTTCTTC | CASEGSRGLGYNEQFF
15 | TRBJ2-2 | - | TRBV4-1 | - | TGCGCCAGCAGCCAAGAGGGGACGAACACCGGGGAGCTGTTTTTT | CASSQEGTNTGELFF
14 | TRBJ2-3 | - | TRBV5-4 | - | TGTGCCAGCAGCTTGAACGGGGGTGGAGATACGCAGTATTTT | CASSLNGGGDTQYF
14 | TRBJ2-5 | once | TRBV7-9 | TRBD2 | TGTGCCGCGGGACCGGGGGGTGGTCAAGAGACCCAGTACTTC | CAAGPGGGQETQYF
15 | TRBJ1-6 | - | TRBV6-2/TRBV6-3 | - | TGTGCCAGCAGCCCACTGGTGGACACAAATTCACCCCTCCACTTT | CASSPLVDTNSPLHF
14 | TRBJ1-2 | - | TRBV5-4 | - | TGTGCCAGCAGCCTAACCCCTCGGGAGGGACGCTACACCTTC | CASSLTPREGRYTF
15 | TRBJ2-3 | - | TRBV3-1/TRBV3-2 | - | TGTGCCAGCAGCTCTTCGCCTAACCCCACAGATACGCAGTATTTT | CASSSSPNPTDTQYF
11 | TRBJ2-5 | - | TRBV12-5 | - | TGTGCTAGTGGTTTGACAGAGACCCAGTACTTC | CASGLTETQYF
12 | TRBJ2-3 | - | TRBV30 | - | TGTGCCTGGAGTGTACTGTCGGATACGCAGTATTTT | CAWSVLSDTQYF
15 | TRBJ2-7 | few | TRBV9 | TRBD1 | TGTGCCAGCAGCGGCCGGACAGGGGGTTTACACGAGCAGTACTTC | CASSGRTGGLHEQYF
14 | TRBJ1-1 | - | TRBV5-1 | - | TGCGCCAGCAGAGCTTGGGGGGCCGAGGTGGTTGCTTTCTTT | CASRAWGAEVVAFF
15 | TRBJ1-1 | once | TRBV15 | - | TGTGCCACCAGCAGAGATCGGCCATACAACACTGAAGCTTTCTTT | CATSRDRPYNTEAFF
14 | TRBJ2-3 | - | TRBV10-3 | - | TGTGCCATCAGTGGCGGCAGGGAGGCAGATACGCAGTATTTT | CAISGGREADTQYF
12 | TRBJ1-5 | - | TRBV6-6 | - | TGTGCCAGCAGCATACAGGACCAGCCCCAGCATTTT | CASSIQDQPQHF
14 | TRBJ1-2 | - | TRBV4-1 | - | TGCGCCAGCAGCCAGGAACAGGCGGTTTCTGGCTACACCTTC | CASSQEQAVSGYTF
14 | TRBJ2-2 | - | TRBV5-5 | TRBD2 | TGTGCCAGCAGCTTGGTGGCGGGGGCCGGGGAGCTGTTTTTT | CASSLVAGAGELFF
15 | TRBJ2-7 | - | TRBV7-2 | TRBD1 | TGTGCCAGCAGCGGAGCCGGGACAGGCGACTACGAGCAGTACTTC | CASSGAGTGDYEQYF
13 | TRBJ2-2 | - | TRBV19 | - | TGTGCCAGTAGTATAGATCTGGGCGGGGAGCTGTTTTTT | CASSIDLGGELFF
15 | TRBJ1-2 | - | TRBV11-2 | - | TGTGCCAGCAGCCCTCTCGGAGCTGGACAGTATGGCTACACCTTC | CASSPLGAGQYGYTF
13 | TRBJ2-2 | - | TRBV30 | - | TGTGCCTGGAGAGGACACTACACCGGGGAGCTGTTTTTT | CAWRGHYTGELFF
15 | TRBJ2-6 | - | TRBV4-3 | TRBD1 | TGCGCCAGCCGTTATACAGGGGCTGGGGCCAACGTCCTGACTTTC | CASRYTGAGANVLTF
18 | TRBJ2-7 | once | TRBV7-3 | - | TGTGCCAGCAGCTTATCATCTATGAGGACGAGCCGCGCGTACGAGCAGTACTTC | CASSLSSMRTSRAYEQYF
15 | TRBJ1-2 | - | TRBV9 | - | TGTGCCAGCAGCGTCGAGACAGCTTCCACCTATGGCTACACCTTC | CASSVETASTYGYTF
13 | TRBJ2-1 | - | TRBV30 | - | TGTGCCTGGAGTATGACCAGGGTGGGTGAGCAGTTCTTC | CAWSMTRVGEQFF
12 | TRBJ1-2 | once | TRBV3-1/TRBV3-2 | - | TGTGCCAGCAGCCGGGGTGCTGGTGGCTACACCTTC | CASSRGAGGYTF
13 | TRBJ1-2 | - | TRBV10-3 | - | TGTGCCATCAGTGAACGACAGAACTATGGCTACACCTTC | CAISERQNYGYTF
18 | TRBJ1-5 | - | TRBV4-3 | TRBD1 | TGCGCCAGCAGCCAAGATAGGGGTGGACAGGGGTACGATCAGCCCCAGCATTTT | CASSQDRGGQGYDQPQHF